The 15 T cell receptor beta chains presented below share a single source sample, sequenced in a study of cytomegalovirus exposure and HLA in healthy donors. 60 Vbeta and 13 Jbeta primers were used in PCR. The protocol was immunoSEQ multiplex PCR, while the TCRdb copy is restricted to in-frame clones and leaves out a portion. The data hold 150,000 or so clones, with roughly 73% observed a single time. The sample was PBMCs. The source is a young woman in good health and CMV-seronegative.

This chain connects TRBV5-6 to TRBJ1-5; tentative D call: TRBD1 (6 bases). The V gene's germline CDR1 is SGHDT and CDR2 YYEEEE. Trimming shortened V by 4 bases and J by 4 bases, and 21 bases separated the two germline ends. The CDR3 has 17 amino acids. This CDR3 is CASSVYRVGRENQPQHF. Written as DNA, the CDR3 is TGTGCCAGCAGCGTTTACAGGGTAGGTAGGGAAAATCAGCCCCAGCATTTT.

The chain couples TRBV6-1 to TRBJ2-3, with 9 bases that match TRBD2. The CDR3 totals 14 residues. The trim removed 8 bases at V and 0 bases at J, leaving 3 bases unmatched. In germline, CDR1 is MNHNS, CDR2 SASEGT. The CDR3 loop reads CASVAGDSTDTQYF. CDR3 DNA: TGTGCCAGCGTAGCGGGGGATAGCACAGATACGCAGTATTTT.

This clone was detected once. The rearrangement joins TRBV11-3 to TRBJ2-7; D may be TRBD1 (5 bases). Germline V gene data show CDR1 as SGHNT and CDR2 as YENEEA. V dropped 8 bases and J dropped 0 bases, with 14 bases sitting between them. This CDR3 is 14 amino acids long. In DNA, the CDR3 is TGTGCCAGCGCCCCTCGGACACACTCCTACGAGCAGTACGTC. Protein product: CASAPRTHSYEQYV.

The chain uses TRBV4-2 and TRBJ2-3, with D tentatively TRBD1 (5 bases). Germline CDR1 is LGHNA and CDR2 is YNFKEQ. This CDR3 comprises 15 residues. V lost 4 bases and J lost 0, with 11 bases in between. The CDR3 sequence: CASSLGAVSTDTQYF. CDR3 nucleotides: TGTGCCAGCAGCCTAGGGGCCGTTAGCACAGATACGCAGTATTTT.

This clone occurred once. This sequence joins TRBV28 and TRBJ1-1; tentatively, D is TRBD1 (6 bases). Between the trimmed V and J ends, which lost 5 bases and 5 bases, there was a span of 12 bases. The CDR3 has 13 amino acids. Germline CDR1 and CDR2: MDHEN and SYDVKM. The CDR3 loop reads CASSPGQWTEAFF. The CDR3 bases are TGTGCCAGCAGTCCAGGACAGTGGACTGAAGCTTTCTTT.

V usage is TRBV15 and J usage is TRBJ1-1; TRBD1 aligns across 7 bases. V shed 3 bases, J shed 0 bases, and the junction held 7 bases outside the gene matches. Germline V lookup: CDR1 LNHNV, CDR2 YYDKDF (reference sequence). The CDR3 is 16 amino acids. CDR3: CATSRGGQEMNTEAFF. CDR3 DNA sequence: TGTGCCACCAGCAGGGGTGGACAGGAGATGAACACTGAAGCTTTCTTT.

The chain couples TRBV7-2 to TRBJ1-2; D is unclear. Per germline, CDR1 SGHTA and CDR2 FQGNSA. The CDR3 loop spans 15 amino acids. Trimming removed 4 bases from V and 4 bases from J, with 16 bases in between. CDR3 DNA sequence: TGTGCCAGCAGCTCAAACAGAATTCCTTTCTATGGCTACACCTTC. This translates into CASSSNRIPFYGYTF.

This clone was observed a few times. The chain uses TRBV29-1 and TRBJ2-7; TRBD1 matches 8 bases. Germline CDR1 and CDR2: SQVTM and ANQGSEA. V lost 7 bases to trimming and J lost 5 bases; unmatched junction nucleotides: 7. This CDR3 is built from 12 residues. The CDR3 DNA is TGCAGCGGTACCAGGGGGCCGGACGAGCAGTACTTC. Translating gives CSGTRGPDEQYF.

The DNA of the CDR3 is TGTGCCAGCAATACTCAGGGGTCTAACGAGCAGTACTTC. Translating it yields CASNTQGSNEQYF. This rearrangement joins TRBV2 to TRBJ2-7; tentatively, D is TRBD1 (6 bases). CDR1 and CDR2 from the germline V gene are SNHLY and FYNNEI. CDR3 length equals 13 residues. Between the trimmed V and J ends, which lost 7 bases and 5 bases, there was a span of 15 bases.

V usage is TRBV10-3 and J usage is TRBJ1-2, with 7 bases identical to TRBD1. The V gene end was trimmed by 0 bases and the J gene end by 2 bases; junction bases not matched to a gene: 6. CDR3 length: 16 residues. Germline V CDR1 and CDR2: ENHRY, SYGVKD. As DNA, the CDR3 is TGTGCCATCAGTGAGTCACCGAGGACAGGCAACTATGGCTACACCTTC. It yields the protein CAISESPRTGNYGYTF.

The V gene is TRBV7-2, the J gene TRBJ2-5, with 10 bases fitting TRBD1. Germline CDR1 is SGHTA and CDR2 is FQGNSA. The CDR3 is 15 amino acids. Trimming at V came to 1 base and at J to 5 bases, leaving 4 bases not matched to a gene. CDR3 DNA sequence: TGTGCCAGCAGCTTAGGACAGGGGGCGCCTGAGACCCAGTACTTC. It specifies CASSLGQGAPETQYF.

In its sample, this clone was seen a few times. The chain recombines TRBV7-3 with TRBJ2-1; perhaps TRBD2 as D (6 bases). CDR1 is SGHTA, CDR2 FQGTGA, per germline. V dropped 5 bases and J dropped 7 bases, with 21 bases sitting between them. This CDR3 region has 16 residues. The CDR3 DNA is TGTGCCAGCAGCGCGACCCTAGCGCCTGGGGAGAATGAGCAGTTCTTC. Encoded protein: CASSATLAPGENEQFF.

This clone appeared a few times. This chain links TRBV7-2 with TRBJ2-1; a weak D match, TRBD2 (5 bases). This CDR3 is 14 amino acids long. Germline values: CDR1 SGHTA, CDR2 FQGNSA. Between the trimmed V and J ends, which lost 1 base and 8 bases, there was a span of 12 bases. The CDR3 nucleotides read TGTGCCAGCAGCTTAGTTCCTAGCAGCGATGAGCAGTTCTTC. This encodes CASSLVPSSDEQFF. Looking up the rest from reference TRBV7-2 and TRBJ2-1 gives the full variable domain: GAGVSQSPSNKVTEKGKDVELRCDPISGHTALYWYRQSLGQGLEFLIYFQGNSAPDKSGLPSDRFSAERTGGSVSTLTIQRTQQEDSAVYLCASSLVPSSDEQFFGPGTRLTVL.

The chain combines TRBV27 with TRBJ2-3, with 7 bases lining up with TRBD2. Germline V CDR1 and CDR2: MNHEY, SMNVEV (reference sequence). This CDR3 region has 20 residues. Losses at the gene ends were 1 base for V and 3 bases for J; bases not matched to a gene: 19. CDR3 sequence (DNA): TGTGCCAGCAGTTTATGGTTGGCTAGCGGCAAGCCCGGGGATACAGATACGCAGTATTTT. Translation: CASSLWLASGKPGDTDTQYF.

The chain carries TRBV6-1 and TRBJ2-1, with 13 bases lining up with TRBD2. Germline loops: CDR1 MNHNS, CDR2 SASEGT. This CDR3 is 15 amino acids long. The V gene end was trimmed by 1 base and the J gene end by 7 bases; junction bases not matched to a gene: 1. The CDR3 spells CASSEGTSGGNEQFF. CDR3 sequence (DNA): TGTGCCAGCAGTGAAGGGACTAGCGGGGGTAATGAGCAGTTCTTC.